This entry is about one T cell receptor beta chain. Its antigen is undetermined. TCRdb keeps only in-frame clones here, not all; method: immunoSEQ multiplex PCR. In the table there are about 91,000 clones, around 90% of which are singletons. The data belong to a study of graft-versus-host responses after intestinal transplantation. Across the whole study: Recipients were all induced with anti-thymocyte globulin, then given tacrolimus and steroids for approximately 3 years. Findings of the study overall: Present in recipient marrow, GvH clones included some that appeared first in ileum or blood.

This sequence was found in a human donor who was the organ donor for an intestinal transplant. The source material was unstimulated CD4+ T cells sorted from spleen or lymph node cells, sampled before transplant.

CDR3 sequence: CSVGRQGANTEAFF. Here the CDR3 DNA reads TGCAGCGTGGGACGACAGGGGGCGAACACTGAAGCTTTCTTT. This sequence joins TRBV29-1 and TRBJ1-1; 10 nucleotides align to TRBD1. Trimming removed 6 bases from V and 1 base from J; junction bases left unmatched: 5. The CDR3 is made up of 14 amino acids. CDR1 and CDR2 (germline): SQVTM, ANQGSEA.